This T cell receptor beta chain was documented in a study of T cell responses to AZD1222 COVID-19 vaccine. The method was immunoSEQ multiplex PCR; TCRdb's version includes in-frame clones alone and lacks a portion of them. The data contain more than 140,000 clones, 91% of them singletons. As to this clone: Its antigen is currently unknown.

Notes on the study in general: Females made up more of the donors, who were largely white British, and clonal diversity may have come out too low. Samples come after the peak T cell response, not at day 14. Reports indicate that nearly half of spike-specific TCRs are directed at unmutated variant regions.

The input for sequencing was peripheral blood, taken on day 0 of AZD1222 vaccination. The receptor was isolated from an adult in good health.

CDR3 DNA: TGTGCCAGCAGCGTAGGGACTAGCGGAAACATTCAGTACTTC. This codes for CASSVGTSGNIQYF. This chain links TRBV9 with TRBJ2-4; the match to TRBD2 covers 10 bases. The CDR3 has 14 amino acids. CDR1 and CDR2 (germline): SGDLS, YYNGEE. V shed 0 bases, J shed 6 bases, and the junction held 0 bases outside the gene matches.